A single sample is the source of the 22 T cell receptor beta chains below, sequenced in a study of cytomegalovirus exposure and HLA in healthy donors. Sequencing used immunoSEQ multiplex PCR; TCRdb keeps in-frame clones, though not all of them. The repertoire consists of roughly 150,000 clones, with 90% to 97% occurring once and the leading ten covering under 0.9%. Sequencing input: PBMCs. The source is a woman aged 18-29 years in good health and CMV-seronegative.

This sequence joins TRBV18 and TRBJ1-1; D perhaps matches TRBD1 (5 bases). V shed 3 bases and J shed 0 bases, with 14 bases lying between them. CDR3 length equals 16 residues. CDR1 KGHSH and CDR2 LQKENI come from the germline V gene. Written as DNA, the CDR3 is TGTGCCAGCTCACCGGGGCAGCCCTTCATGAACACTGAAGCTTTCTTT. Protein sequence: CASSPGQPFMNTEAFF.

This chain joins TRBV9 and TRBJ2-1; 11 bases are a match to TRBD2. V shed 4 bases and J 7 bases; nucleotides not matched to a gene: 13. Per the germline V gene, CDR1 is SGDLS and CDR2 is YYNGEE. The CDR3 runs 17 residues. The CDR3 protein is CASSPRSLAGGRNEQFF. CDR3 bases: TGTGCCAGCAGCCCCCGATCTTTAGCGGGGGGGCGGAATGAGCAGTTCTTC.

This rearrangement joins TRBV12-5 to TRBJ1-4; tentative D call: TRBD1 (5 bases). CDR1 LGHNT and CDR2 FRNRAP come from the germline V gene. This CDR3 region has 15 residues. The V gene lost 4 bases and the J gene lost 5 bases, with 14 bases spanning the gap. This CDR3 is CASGSPGGGNEKLFF. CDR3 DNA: TGTGCTAGTGGTTCCCCCGGGGGAGGGAATGAAAAACTGTTTTTT.

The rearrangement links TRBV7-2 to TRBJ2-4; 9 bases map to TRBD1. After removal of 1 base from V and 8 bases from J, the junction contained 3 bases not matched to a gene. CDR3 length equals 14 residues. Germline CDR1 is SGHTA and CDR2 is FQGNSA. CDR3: CASSLDRGRDIQYF. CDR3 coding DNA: TGTGCCAGCAGCTTAGACAGGGGGCGAGACATTCAGTACTTC.

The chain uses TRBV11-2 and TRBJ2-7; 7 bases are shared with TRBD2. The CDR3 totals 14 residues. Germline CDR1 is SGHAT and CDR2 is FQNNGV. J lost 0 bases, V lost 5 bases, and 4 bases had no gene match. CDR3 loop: CASSKAGSSYEQYF. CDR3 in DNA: TGTGCCAGCAGCAAAGCGGGGAGCTCCTACGAGCAGTACTTC.

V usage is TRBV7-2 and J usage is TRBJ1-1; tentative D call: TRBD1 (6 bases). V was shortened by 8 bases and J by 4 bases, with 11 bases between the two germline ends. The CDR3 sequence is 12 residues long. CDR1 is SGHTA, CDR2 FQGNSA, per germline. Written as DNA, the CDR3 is TGTGCCAGCCAGAGCAGGGGCACTGAAGCTTTCTTT. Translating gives CASQSRGTEAFF.

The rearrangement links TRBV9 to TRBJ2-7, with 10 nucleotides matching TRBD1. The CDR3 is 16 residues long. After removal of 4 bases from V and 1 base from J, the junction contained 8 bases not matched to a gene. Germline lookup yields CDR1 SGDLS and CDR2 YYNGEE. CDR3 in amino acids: CASSPRTGQGSYEQYF. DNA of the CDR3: TGTGCCAGCAGCCCGAGAACGGGACAGGGGTCCTACGAGCAGTACTTC. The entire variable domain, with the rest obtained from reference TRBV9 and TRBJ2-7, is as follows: DSGVTQTPKHLITATGQRVTLRCSPRSGDLSVYWYQQSLDQGLQFLIQYYNGEERAKGNILERFSAQQFPDLHSELNLSSLELGDSALYFCASSPRTGQGSYEQYFGPGTRLTVT.

CDR3 sequence reads: CASSPSGGSYEQYF. DNA of the CDR3: TGTGCCAGCAGCCCGTCAGGGGGCTCCTACGAGCAGTACTTC. The genes are TRBV9 and TRBJ2-7; 7 bases are a match to TRBD1. Germline loops: CDR1 SGDLS, CDR2 YYNGEE. The CDR3 is 14 residues long. J lost 0 bases, V lost 4 bases, and 4 bases had no gene match.

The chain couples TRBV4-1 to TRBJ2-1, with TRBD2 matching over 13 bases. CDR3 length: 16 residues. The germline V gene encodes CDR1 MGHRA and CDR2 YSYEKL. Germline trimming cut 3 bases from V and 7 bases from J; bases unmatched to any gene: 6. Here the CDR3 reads CASSHKLAGGPNEQFF. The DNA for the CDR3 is TGCGCCAGCAGCCACAAACTAGCGGGGGGGCCGAATGAGCAGTTCTTC.

In DNA form, the CDR3 reads TGTGCCGGCGAAGGGGGGGCTGGAGAGACCCAGTACTTC. This translates into CAGEGGAGETQYF. V gene TRBV15 combines with J gene TRBJ2-5, with D maybe TRBD2 (7 bases). The V end was cut by 11 bases, the J end by 4 bases, with 17 bases between. The CDR3 length is 13 residues. Looked up from germline, CDR1 is LNHNV and CDR2 is YYDKDF (reference sequence).

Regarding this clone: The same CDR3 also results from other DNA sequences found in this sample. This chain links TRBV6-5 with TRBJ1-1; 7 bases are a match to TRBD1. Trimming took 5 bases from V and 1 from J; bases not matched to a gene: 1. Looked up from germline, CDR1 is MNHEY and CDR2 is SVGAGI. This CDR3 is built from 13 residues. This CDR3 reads CASSRQGNTEAFF. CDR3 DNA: TGTGCCAGCAGTCGACAGGGGAACACTGAAGCTTTCTTT.

CDR3: CASSSGTGSYNEQFF. DNA of the CDR3: TGTGCCAGCAGCTCCGGGACAGGGTCCTACAATGAGCAGTTCTTC. This chain connects TRBV7-9 to TRBJ2-1; 9 bases agree with TRBD1. Unmatched junction bases numbered 2, after V lost 4 bases and J lost 1 base. The CDR3 is 15 amino acids. CDR1 and CDR2 (germline): SEHNR, FQNEAQ (reference sequence).

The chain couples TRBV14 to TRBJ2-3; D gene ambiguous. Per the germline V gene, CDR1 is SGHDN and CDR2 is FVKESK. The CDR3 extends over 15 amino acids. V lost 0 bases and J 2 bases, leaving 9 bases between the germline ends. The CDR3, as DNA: TGTGCCAGCAGCCAAGACCCGCAGAACACAGATACGCAGTATTTT. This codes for CASSQDPQNTDTQYF.

The CDR3 is CASSPQTGGTGELFF. The CDR3 region has the DNA TGTGCCAGCAGCCCCCAGACAGGGGGCACCGGGGAGCTGTTTTTT. This sequence joins TRBV9 and TRBJ2-2; TRBD1 matches 9 bases. The CDR3 contains 15 residues. V lost 4 bases, J lost 4 bases, and 5 bases stayed unmatched. Germline V gives CDR1 SGDLS, CDR2 YYNGEE.

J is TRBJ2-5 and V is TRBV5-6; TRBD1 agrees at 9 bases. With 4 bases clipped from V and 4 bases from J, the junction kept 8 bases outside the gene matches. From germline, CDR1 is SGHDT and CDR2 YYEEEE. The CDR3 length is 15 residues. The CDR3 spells CASSGGLGQGETQYF. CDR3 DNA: TGTGCCAGCAGCGGGGGCTTGGGACAGGGAGAGACCCAGTACTTC.

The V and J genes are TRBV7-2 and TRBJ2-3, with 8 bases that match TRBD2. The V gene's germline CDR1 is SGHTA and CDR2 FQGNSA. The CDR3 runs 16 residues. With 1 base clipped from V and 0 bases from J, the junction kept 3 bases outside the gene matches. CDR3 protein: CASSLGGGLSTDTQYF. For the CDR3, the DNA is TGTGCCAGCAGCTTAGGCGGGGGGTTAAGCACAGATACGCAGTATTTT.

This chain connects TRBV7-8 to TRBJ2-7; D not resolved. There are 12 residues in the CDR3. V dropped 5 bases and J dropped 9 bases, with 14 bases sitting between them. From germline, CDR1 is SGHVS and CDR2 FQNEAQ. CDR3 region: CASSLTQARQYF. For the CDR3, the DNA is TGTGCCAGCAGCCTCACCCAAGCCCGGCAGTACTTC.

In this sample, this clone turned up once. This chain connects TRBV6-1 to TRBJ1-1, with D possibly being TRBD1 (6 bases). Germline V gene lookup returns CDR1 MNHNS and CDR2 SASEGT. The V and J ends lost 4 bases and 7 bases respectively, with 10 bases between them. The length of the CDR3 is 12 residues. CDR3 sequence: CASSVIGGEAFF. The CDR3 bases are TGTGCCAGCAGTGTAATAGGGGGTGAAGCTTTCTTT.

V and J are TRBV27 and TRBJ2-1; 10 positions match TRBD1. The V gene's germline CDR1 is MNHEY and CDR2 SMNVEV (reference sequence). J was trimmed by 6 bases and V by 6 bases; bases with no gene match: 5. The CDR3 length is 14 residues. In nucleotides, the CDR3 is TGTGCCAGCAGCCCGGGACAGGGGCTCAATGAGCAGTTCTTC. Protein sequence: CASSPGQGLNEQFF.

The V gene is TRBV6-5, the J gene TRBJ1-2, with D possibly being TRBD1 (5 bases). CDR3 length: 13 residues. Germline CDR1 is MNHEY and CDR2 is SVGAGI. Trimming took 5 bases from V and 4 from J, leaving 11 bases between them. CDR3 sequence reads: CASSGRAVYGYTF. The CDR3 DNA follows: TGTGCCAGCAGTGGCAGGGCCGTCTATGGCTACACCTTC.

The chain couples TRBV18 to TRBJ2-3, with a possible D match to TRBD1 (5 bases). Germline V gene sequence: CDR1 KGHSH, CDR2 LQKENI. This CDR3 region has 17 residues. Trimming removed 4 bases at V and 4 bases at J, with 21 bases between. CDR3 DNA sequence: TGTGCCAGCTCACTCTCCCCCGTCCAGGGTCGGCCAGATACGCAGTATTTT. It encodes CASSLSPVQGRPDTQYF. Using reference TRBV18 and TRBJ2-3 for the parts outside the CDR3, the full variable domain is NAGVMQNPRHLVRRRGQEARLRCSPMKGHSHVYWYRQLPEEGLKFMVYLQKENIIDESGMPKERFSAEFPKEGPSILRIQQVVRGDSAAYFCASSLSPVQGRPDTQYFGPGTRLTVL.

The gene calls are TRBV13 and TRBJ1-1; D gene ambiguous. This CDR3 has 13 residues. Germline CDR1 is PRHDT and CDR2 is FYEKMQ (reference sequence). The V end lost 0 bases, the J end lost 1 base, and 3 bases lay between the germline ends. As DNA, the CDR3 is TGTGCCAGCAGCTTAGGTCAGAACACTGAAGCTTTCTTT. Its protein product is CASSLGQNTEAFF.